This T cell receptor beta chain was sequenced in a study of PD-L1 blockade in urothelial cancer. Study-wide results and caveats: When pretreatment blood TCR clonality was below the median, it predicted better survival.

It was locally advanced or metastatic urothelial carcinoma that patients had. Trimming took off 4 bases at V and 1 base at J, with 17 bases between the two ends. CDR3 length equals 18 residues. Germline V lookup: CDR1 LNHDA, CDR2 SQIVND (reference sequence). Synthetically made TCR analog templates were put into each PCR as spikes. Profiling relied on immunoSEQ multiplex PCR, and the TCRdb table lists in-frame clones only, not all of them. The data hold fewer than 130,000 clones, with approximately 85% observed a single time. Worth noting for this clone: Its antigen is currently unknown.

The chain joins TRBV19 to TRBJ1-6; possible D gene TRBD1, 5 bases. The starting material was PBMCs, obtained around atezolizumab (anti-PD-L1) treatment. This TCR was recovered from a man between 45 and 60 years old with urothelial cancer. CDR3 region: CASSTPSPRASYNSPLHF. The DNA of the CDR3 is TGTGCCAGTAGTACTCCATCGCCCAGGGCATCCTATAATTCACCCCTCCACTTT.